The present entry profiles one T cell receptor (beta chain) with its context. These data come from a study of control samples from healthy donors and cancer patients. Trimming took 5 bases from V and 5 from J, leaving 10 bases between them. CDR3 length equals 14 residues. From germline, CDR1 is MNHEY and CDR2 SVGEGT. Data came from immunoSEQ multiplex PCR; TCRdb stores just in-frame clones and leaves some out. Of approximately 110,000 clones in the sample, about nine tenths were seen once. The rearrangement links TRBV6-2 or TRBV6-3 to TRBJ2-6; D could derive from TRBD1 or TRBD2 (6 bases each). This TCR came from a woman younger than 35 in good health. Sequenced sample: blood. For the CDR3, the DNA is TGTGCCAGCAGTGGAGGGGACAGGGCCAACGTCCTGACTTTC. It codes for CASSGGDRANVLTF.